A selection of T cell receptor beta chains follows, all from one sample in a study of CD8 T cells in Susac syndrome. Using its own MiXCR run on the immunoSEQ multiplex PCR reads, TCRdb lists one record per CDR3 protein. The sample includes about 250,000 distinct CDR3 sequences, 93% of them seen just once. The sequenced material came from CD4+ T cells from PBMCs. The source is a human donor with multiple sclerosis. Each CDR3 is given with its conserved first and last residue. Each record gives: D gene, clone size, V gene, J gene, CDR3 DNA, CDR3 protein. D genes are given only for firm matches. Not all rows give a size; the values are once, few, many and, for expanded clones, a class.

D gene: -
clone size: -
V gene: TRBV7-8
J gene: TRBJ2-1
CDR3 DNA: TGTGCCAGCAGCTTGGAGGGTGAACCCTACAATGAGCAGTTCTTC
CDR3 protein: CASSLEGEPYNEQFF

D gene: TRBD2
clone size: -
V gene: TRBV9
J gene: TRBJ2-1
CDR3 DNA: TGTGCCAGCAGCGTAGGACTAGCTACTGAGCAGTTCTTC
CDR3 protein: CASSVGLATEQFF

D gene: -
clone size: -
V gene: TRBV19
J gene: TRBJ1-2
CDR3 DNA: TGTGCCAGTAGTCCGGGACTGCATGGCTACACCTTC
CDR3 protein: CASSPGLHGYTF

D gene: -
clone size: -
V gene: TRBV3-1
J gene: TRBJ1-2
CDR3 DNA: TGTGCCAGCAGCTTCCAGACTGAACCCGGGTCCAACTATGGCTACACCTTC
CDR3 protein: CASSFQTEPGSNYGYTF

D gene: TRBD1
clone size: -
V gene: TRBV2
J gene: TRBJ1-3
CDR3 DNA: TGTGCCAGCAGCCAACCCGGGACAGGGGTGGGAAACACCATATATTTT
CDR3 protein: CASSQPGTGVGNTIYF

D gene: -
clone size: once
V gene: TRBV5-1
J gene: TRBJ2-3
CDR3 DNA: TGCGCCAGCAGCTTAGCCCGGCCGGGCACAGATACGCAGTATTTT
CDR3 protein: CASSLARPGTDTQYF

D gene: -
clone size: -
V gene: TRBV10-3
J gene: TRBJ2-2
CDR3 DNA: TGTGCCATCAGGGGCGTCACCACCGGGGAGCTGTTTTTT
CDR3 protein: CAIRGVTTGELFF

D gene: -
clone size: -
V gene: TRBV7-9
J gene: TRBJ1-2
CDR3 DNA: TGTGCCAGCAGCTTCACGGGCTATGGCTACACCTTC
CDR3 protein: CASSFTGYGYTF

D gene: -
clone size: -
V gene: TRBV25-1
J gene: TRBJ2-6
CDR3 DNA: TGTGCCAGCAGTGGTAATAGCAGGACAAAAAGGTCCGGGGCCAACGTCCTGACTTTC
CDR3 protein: CASSGNSRTKRSGANVLTF

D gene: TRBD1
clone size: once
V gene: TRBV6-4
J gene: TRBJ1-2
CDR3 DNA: TGTGCCAGCAGTGACCGGGCAGGGGGCTCTTCTGGCTACACCTTC
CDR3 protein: CASSDRAGGSSGYTF

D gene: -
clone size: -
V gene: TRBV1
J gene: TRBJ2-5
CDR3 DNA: TGCACCAGCAGCTGCTTCTCCTCAGAGACCCAGTACTTC
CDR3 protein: CTSSCFSSETQYF

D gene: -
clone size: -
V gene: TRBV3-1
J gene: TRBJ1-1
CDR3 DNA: TGTGCCAGCAGTGCCACGGGGAAGACTGAAGCTTTCTTT
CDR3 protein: CASSATGKTEAFF

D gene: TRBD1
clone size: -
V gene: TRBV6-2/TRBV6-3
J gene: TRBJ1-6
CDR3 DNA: TGTGCCAGCAGAGCGACAGGGGGCGAATCACCCCTCCACTTT
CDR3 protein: CASRATGGESPLHF

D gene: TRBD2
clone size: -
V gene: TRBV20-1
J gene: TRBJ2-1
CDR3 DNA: TGCAGTGCTAGAAGTCCCGGGACTAGCGGCAACAATGAGCAGTTCTTC
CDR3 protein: CSARSPGTSGNNEQFF

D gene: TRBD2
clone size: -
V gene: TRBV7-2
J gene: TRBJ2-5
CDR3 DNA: TGTGCCAGCAGCTTAGTGGGGGGGTGGTCCGGGGAGACCCAGTACTTC
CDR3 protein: CASSLVGGWSGETQYF

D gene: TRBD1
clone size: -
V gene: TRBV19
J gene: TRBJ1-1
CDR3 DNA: TGTGCCAGTACCCTAGTCCCGGGACAGGGGACGAACACTGAAGCTTTCTTT
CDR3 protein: CASTLVPGQGTNTEAFF

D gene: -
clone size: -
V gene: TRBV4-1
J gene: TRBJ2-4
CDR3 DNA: TGCGCCAGCAGCCCCGAGGGGGATACTAACATTCAGTACTTC
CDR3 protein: CASSPEGDTNIQYF

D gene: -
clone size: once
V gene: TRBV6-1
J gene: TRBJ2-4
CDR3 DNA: TGTGCCAGCAGTGGATGGGATTTCAAAAACATTCAGTACTTC
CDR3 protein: CASSGWDFKNIQYF

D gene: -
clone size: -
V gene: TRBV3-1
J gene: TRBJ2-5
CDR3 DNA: TGTGCCAGCAGCCAAGAACGAACTAGAGAGGCCCAGTACTTC
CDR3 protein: CASSQERTREAQYF

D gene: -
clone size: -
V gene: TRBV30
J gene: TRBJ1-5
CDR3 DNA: TGTGCCTGGAGTGTGGGAGGGTACAGCAATCAGCCCCAGCATTTT
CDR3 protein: CAWSVGGYSNQPQHF

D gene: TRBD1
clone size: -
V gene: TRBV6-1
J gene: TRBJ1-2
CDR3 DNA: TGTGCCAGCAGGGGACAGGGCCGGAGCTATGGCTACACCTTC
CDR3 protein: CASRGQGRSYGYTF

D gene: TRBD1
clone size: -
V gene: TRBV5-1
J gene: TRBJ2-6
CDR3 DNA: TGCGCCAGCAGCTTGGATGGACAGGGTGCCAGCTCTGGGGCCAACGTCCTGACTTTC
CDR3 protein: CASSLDGQGASSGANVLTF

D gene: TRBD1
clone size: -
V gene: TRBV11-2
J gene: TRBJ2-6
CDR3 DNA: TGTGCCAGCACTCCGAGAGGGACAGGGATTGGTTCCGGGGCCAACGTCCTGACTTTC
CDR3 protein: CASTPRGTGIGSGANVLTF

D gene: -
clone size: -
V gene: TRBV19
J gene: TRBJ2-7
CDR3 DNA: TGTGCCAGTAGTATAAATTCGAACAGCTACGAGCAGTACTTC
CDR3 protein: CASSINSNSYEQYF

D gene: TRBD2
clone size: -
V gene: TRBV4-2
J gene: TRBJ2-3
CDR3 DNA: TGTGCCAGCAGCCAAGATCGGGCGGGAGGCACAGATACGCAGTATTTT
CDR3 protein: CASSQDRAGGTDTQYF

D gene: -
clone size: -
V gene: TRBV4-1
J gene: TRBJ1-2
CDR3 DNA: TGCGCCAGCAGCCAAGAAGGGTGGTATGGCTACACCTTC
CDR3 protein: CASSQEGWYGYTF

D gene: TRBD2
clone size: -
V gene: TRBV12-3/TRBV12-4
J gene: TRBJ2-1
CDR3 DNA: TGTGCCAGCAGTTTAAGCGGGAGGGCACACAATGAGCAGTTCTTC
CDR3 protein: CASSLSGRAHNEQFF

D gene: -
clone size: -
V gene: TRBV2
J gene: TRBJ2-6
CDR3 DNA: TGTGCCAGCAGTGAGATCGCTGGGGCCAACGTCCTGACTTTC
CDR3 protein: CASSEIAGANVLTF

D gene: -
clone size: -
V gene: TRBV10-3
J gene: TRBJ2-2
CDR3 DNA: TGTGCCATCAGTGACCCCCTGAGGGGGACCGGGGAGCTGTTTTTT
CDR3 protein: CAISDPLRGTGELFF

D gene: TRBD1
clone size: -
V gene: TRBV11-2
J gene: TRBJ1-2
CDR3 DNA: TGTGCCAGCAGCCTGGGACAGGGCCTTAACTATGGCTACACCTTC
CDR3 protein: CASSLGQGLNYGYTF

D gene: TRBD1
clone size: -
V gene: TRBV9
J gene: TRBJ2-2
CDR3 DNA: TGTGCCAGCAGCGTAGAAGGGAGGACAGGGACCGGGGAGCTGTTTTTT
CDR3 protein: CASSVEGRTGTGELFF

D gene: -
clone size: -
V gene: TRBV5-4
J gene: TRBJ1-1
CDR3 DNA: TGTGCCAGCAGCTTGGCTACGTCGGGGGCGGGCACTGAAGCTTTCTTT
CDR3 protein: CASSLATSGAGTEAFF

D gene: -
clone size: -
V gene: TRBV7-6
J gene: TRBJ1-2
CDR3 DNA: TGTGCCAGCAGCTTAAGAGCCGGGCGGGTAACCTTC
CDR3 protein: CASSLRAGRVTF

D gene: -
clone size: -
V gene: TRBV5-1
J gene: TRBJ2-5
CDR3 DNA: TGCGCCAGCAGCTTGGGGGGGTTAGAAGAGACCCAGTACTTC
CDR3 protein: CASSLGGLEETQYF

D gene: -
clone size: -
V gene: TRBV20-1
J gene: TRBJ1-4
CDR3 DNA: TGCAGTGCTAGTCTCCCGGCGAAAAATGAAAAACTGTTTTTT
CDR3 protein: CSASLPAKNEKLFF

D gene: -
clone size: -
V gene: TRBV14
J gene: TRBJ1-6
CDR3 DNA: TGTGCCAGCAGCCAAGATTTGCGCTCACCCCTCCACTTT
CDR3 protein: CASSQDLRSPLHF

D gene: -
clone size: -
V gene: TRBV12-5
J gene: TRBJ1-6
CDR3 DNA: TGTGCTAGTGGTTTGGTACGGGGGAGCTCCTATAATTCACCCCTCCACTTT
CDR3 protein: CASGLVRGSSYNSPLHF

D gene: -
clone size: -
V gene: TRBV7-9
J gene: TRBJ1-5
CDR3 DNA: TGTGCCAGCAGCTTAGCAGGGGGGGTTGAGACCCAGCATTTT
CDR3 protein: CASSLAGGVETQHF

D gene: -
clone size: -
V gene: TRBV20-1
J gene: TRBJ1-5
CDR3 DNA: TGCAGTGCTAATGATGGGTTCAATCAGCCCCAGCATTTT
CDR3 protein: CSANDGFNQPQHF

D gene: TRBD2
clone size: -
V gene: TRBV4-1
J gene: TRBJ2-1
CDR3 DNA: TGCGCCAGCAGAAGCACCGGGACTACTTATGAGCAGTTCTTC
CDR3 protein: CASRSTGTTYEQFF

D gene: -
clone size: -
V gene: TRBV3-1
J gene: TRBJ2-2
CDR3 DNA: TGTGCCAGCAGCCACCGACAGTTGAACACCGGGGAGCTGTTTTTT
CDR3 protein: CASSHRQLNTGELFF

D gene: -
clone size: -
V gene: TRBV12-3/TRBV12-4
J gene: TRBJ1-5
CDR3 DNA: TGTGCCAGCAGTCCAAAAAATCAGCCCCAGCATTTT
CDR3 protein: CASSPKNQPQHF

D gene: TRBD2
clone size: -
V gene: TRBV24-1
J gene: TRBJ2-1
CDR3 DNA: TGTGCCACCAGTGATAGACTAGCGGGGCAACGCGGGTACAATGAGCAGTTCTTC
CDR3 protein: CATSDRLAGQRGYNEQFF

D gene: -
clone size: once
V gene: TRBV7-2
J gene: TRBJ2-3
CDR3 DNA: TGTGCCAGCAGCTTAAATCTAAATACTGCGGATACGCAGTATTTT
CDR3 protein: CASSLNLNTADTQYF

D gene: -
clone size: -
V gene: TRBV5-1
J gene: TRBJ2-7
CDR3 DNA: TGCGCCAGCAGCTTGGATCAGGGGTGGGCCGAGCAGTACTTC
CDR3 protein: CASSLDQGWAEQYF

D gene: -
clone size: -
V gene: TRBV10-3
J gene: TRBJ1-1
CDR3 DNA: TGTGCCATCAGTGAGGGGGGGGGTGAAGCTTTCTTT
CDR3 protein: CAISEGGGEAFF

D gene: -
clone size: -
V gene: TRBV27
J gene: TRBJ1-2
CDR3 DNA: TGTGCCAGCAGTTCACAGACTTATAACTATGGCTACACCTTC
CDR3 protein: CASSSQTYNYGYTF

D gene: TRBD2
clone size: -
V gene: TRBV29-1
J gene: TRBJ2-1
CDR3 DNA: TGCAGCGCCAGACTAGCGGGCTCCTACAATGAGCAGTTCTTC
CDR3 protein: CSARLAGSYNEQFF

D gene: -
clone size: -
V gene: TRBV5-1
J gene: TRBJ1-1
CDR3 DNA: TGCGCCAGCAGCTTGTTCGTCCGGTCCCGTCTGGCTTTCTTT
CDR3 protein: CASSLFVRSRLAFF

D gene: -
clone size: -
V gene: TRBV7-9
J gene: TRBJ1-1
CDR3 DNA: TGTGCCAGCAGCTTAGATAGGGTGTCCGGCACTGAAGCTTTCTTT
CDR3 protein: CASSLDRVSGTEAFF

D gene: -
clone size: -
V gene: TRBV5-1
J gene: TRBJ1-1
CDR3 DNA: TGCGCCAGCAGCTTGGCCTGGGGGGACCTGAACACTGAAGCTTTCTTT
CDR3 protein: CASSLAWGDLNTEAFF

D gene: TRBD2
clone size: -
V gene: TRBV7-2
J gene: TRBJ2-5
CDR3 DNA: TGTGCCAGCAGCCTCAGACTAGCGGGACGGGAGACCCAGTACTTC
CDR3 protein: CASSLRLAGRETQYF

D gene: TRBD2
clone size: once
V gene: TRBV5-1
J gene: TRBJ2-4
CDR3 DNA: TGCGCCAGCAGCCCGCCCCAGCGGGGGAAAAACATTCAGTACTTC
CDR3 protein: CASSPPQRGKNIQYF

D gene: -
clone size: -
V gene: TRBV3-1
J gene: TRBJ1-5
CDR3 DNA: TGTGCCAGCAGCCAAGGGATGGGAAGCCGCAATCAGCCCCAGCATTTT
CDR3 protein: CASSQGMGSRNQPQHF

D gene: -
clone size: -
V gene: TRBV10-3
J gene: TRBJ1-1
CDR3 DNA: TGTGCCATCAGTGACCCCGGGCGGGGAGGGGGCACTGAAGCTTTCTTT
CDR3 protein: CAISDPGRGGGTEAFF